The clone carrying this TCR beta chain was picked up one time. The sample belongs to a study of blood T cell repertoires in COVID-19. For the study at large: The study drew acute and convalescent COVID-19 samples from the United States, Italy and Spain. Sample material is recorded as cDNA or gDNA derived from T cells, B-cell-depleted T cells, or PBMCs.

CDR1 is MNHEY and CDR2 is SVGEGT in the germline V gene. CDR3 size: 17 residues. V shed 5 bases and J shed 1 base, with 15 bases lying between them. Seattle participants joined during active infection and were tracked over time. How the authors handled the data: Reference gene primers were amplified, and this amplification served to estimate nucleated cell counts. The assay was immunoSEQ multiplex PCR, and TCRdb's table has in-frame clones only and misses some. The D gene and trimming were derived from the DNA, and the V and J assignments and clone size from that table. The sample shows about 310,000 clones, 90% of them seen only once.

Material for sequencing was peripheral blood. This clonotype was obtained from a woman aged 40 to 50 with COVID-19, enrolled during active disease. The rearrangement uses TRBV6-2 or TRBV6-3 and TRBJ2-6, with D possibly matching TRBD1 (6 bases). The CDR3 DNA follows: TGTGCCAGCAGTCTTCGGGACACCGCTTCTGGGGCCAACGTCCTGACTTTC. Translation gives CASSLRDTASGANVLTF.